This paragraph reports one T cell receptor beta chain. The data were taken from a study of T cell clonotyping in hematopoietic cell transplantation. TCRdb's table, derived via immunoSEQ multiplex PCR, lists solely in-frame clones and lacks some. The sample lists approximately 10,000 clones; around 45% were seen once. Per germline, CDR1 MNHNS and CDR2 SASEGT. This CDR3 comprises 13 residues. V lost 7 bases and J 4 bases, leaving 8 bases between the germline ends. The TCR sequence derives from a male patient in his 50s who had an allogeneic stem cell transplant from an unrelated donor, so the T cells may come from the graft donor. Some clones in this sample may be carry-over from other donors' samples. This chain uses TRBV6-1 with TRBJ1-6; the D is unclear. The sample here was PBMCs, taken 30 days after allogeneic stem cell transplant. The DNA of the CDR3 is TGTGCCAGCACGGGAGATTATAATTCACCCCTCCACTTT. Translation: CASTGDYNSPLHF.